Here is one T cell receptor beta chain with its context. The sample is drawn from a study of blood T cell repertoires in COVID-19. Study-wide background: Collection of acute and convalescent COVID-19 samples took place in the United States, Italy and Spain. The analysed material was cDNA or gDNA that came from T cells, B-cell-depleted T cells, or PBMCs.

Authors' processing steps: Reference gene primer amplification gave nucleated cell count estimates. TCRdb's copy holds only in-frame clones and misses some; the assay was immunoSEQ multiplex PCR. The D gene and trimming were derived from the DNA, and the V and J assignments and clone size from that table. The sample yields over 100,000 clones, 70% to 90% seen once. V was pared by 3 bases and J by 6 bases, with 7 bases of the junction left unmatched. This CDR3 contains 13 residues. Per germline, CDR1 SQVTM and CDR2 ANQGSEA. The receptor comes from a man over 45 with acute or convalescent COVID-19. The sequenced sample was peripheral blood. This chain uses TRBV29-1 with TRBJ2-7; 8 bases match TRBD1. The CDR3 nucleotides are TGCAGCGTTGAGGAAAGGACAGGGCTCGAGCAGTACTTC. Translated, it gives CSVEERTGLEQYF.